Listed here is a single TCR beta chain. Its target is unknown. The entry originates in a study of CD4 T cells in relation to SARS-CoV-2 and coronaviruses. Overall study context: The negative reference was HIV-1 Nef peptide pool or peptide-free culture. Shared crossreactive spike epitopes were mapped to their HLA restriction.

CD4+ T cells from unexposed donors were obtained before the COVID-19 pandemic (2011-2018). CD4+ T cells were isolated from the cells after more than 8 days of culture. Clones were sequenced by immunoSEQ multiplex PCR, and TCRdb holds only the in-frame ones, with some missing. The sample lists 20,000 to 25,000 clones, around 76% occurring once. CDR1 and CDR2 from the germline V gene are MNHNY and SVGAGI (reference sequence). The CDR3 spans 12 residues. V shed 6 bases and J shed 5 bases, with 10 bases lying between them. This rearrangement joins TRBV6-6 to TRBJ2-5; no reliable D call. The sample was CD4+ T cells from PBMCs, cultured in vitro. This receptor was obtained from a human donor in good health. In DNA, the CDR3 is TGTGCCAGCAGCCTTCCCCAGGAGACCCAGTACTTC. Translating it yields CASSLPQETQYF.